What follows are 9 T cell receptor beta chains derived from one specimen sequenced in a study of monozygotic twins with inflammatory bowel disease. TCRdb reprocessed the 5' RACE reads, with one entry per CDR3 protein and no DNA. This sample's table reports about 380,000 distinct CDR3 sequences. Sequencing was done on a sample of blood. These receptors came from a human donor with ulcerative colitis or Crohn's disease, or a healthy co-twin of an affected twin (not recorded which).

J is TRBJ2-3 and V is TRBV7-3. The CDR3 loop spans 13 amino acids. The germline V gene encodes CDR1 SGHTA and CDR2 FQGTGA. CDR3 protein: CASSEQRTDTQYF.

The rearrangement links TRBV7-9 to TRBJ2-3; as DNA is missing, the TRBD1 call by TCRdb cannot be tested. CDR1 is SEHNR and CDR2 is FQNEAQ in the germline V gene (reference sequence). The CDR3 is made up of 16 amino acids. CDR3 in amino acids: CASSSSRLQDPRTQYF. The variable domain in full, with the rest retrieved from reference TRBV7-9 and TRBJ2-3, is DTGVSQNPRHKITKRGQNVTFRCDPISEHNRLYWYRQTLGQGPEFLTYFQNEAQLEKSRLLSDRFSAERPKGSFSTLEIQRTEQGDSAMYLCASSSSRLQDPRTQYFGPGTRLTVL.

The CDR3: CASSLTSNNEQFF. The chain has TRBV7-3 and TRBJ2-1. The CDR3 contains 13 residues. Germline loops: CDR1 SGHTA, CDR2 FQGTGA.

The chain combines TRBV11-2 with TRBJ2-7; TCRdb designates TRBD1, a call that cannot be tested without DNA. Germline CDR1 reads SGHAT; CDR2 reads FQNNGV. The CDR3 consists of 15 residues. The CDR3 region is CASSLGTGGLYEQYF. The variable domain in full, with the rest retrieved from reference TRBV11-2 and TRBJ2-7, is EAGVAQSPRYKIIEKRQSVAFWCNPISGHATLYWYQQILGQGPKLLIQFQNNGVVDDSQLPKDRFSAERLKGVDSTLKIQPAKLEDSAVYLCASSLGTGGLYEQYFGPGTRLTVT.

The chain couples TRBV5-1 to TRBJ2-2. The germline CDR1 and CDR2 sequences are SGHRS and YFSETQ. The CDR3 extends over 16 amino acids. This chain's CDR3 is CASSWDRLSNTGELFF.

The V and J genes are TRBV5-1 and TRBJ2-1. The germline gives CDR1 SGHRS, CDR2 YFSETQ. CDR3 length equals 16 residues. CDR3 in amino acids: CASSLSTDLTGNEQFF.

The V call is TRBV18, the J call TRBJ1-1; TCRdb calls TRBD1, which cannot be checked without DNA. The CDR3 is made up of 16 amino acids. Germline loops: CDR1 KGHSH, CDR2 LQKENI. CDR3: CASSPGQGAERTEAFF. The full variable domain, completed using reference TRBV18 and TRBJ1-1, is NAGVMQNPRHLVRRRGQEARLRCSPMKGHSHVYWYRQLPEEGLKFMVYLQKENIIDESGMPKERFSAEFPKEGPSILRIQQVVRGDSAAYFCASSPGQGAERTEAFFGQGTRLTVV.

This chain joins TRBV7-9 and TRBJ2-5; as DNA is missing, the TRBD1 call by TCRdb cannot be tested. Germline assignment: CDR1 SEHNR and CDR2 FQNEAQ (reference sequence). This CDR3 region has 14 residues. The chain's CDR3 is CASSFPTGTETQYF.

CDR3 sequence reads: CATSGDGTGMGYYNEQFF. The chain couples TRBV24-1 to TRBJ2-1; TCRdb calls TRBD1, which cannot be checked without DNA. Germline values: CDR1 KGHDR, CDR2 SFDVKD. The CDR3 covers 18 residues.